Below, one T cell receptor (beta chain) is given with its context. The antigen this receptor binds is unknown. No base-level quality is on record; no much larger clone is a single base apart. Using the deep immunoSEQ assay, multiplex PCR amplified TCR CDR3 regions from genomic DNA. Genomic DNA extracted from each cell subset was distributed evenly over all wells of several immunoSEQ 96-well plates, and each plate served as one replicate. For sorted subsets, each replicate PCR was loaded with around 200 ng genomic DNA, equivalent to about 33,000 T cell genomes. The purified libraries were quantified using a Qubit 3.0 fluorometer, sized with a Bioanalyzer 2100, and then quantified again using the KAPA Library Quantification kit. Every immunoSEQ 96-well plate was sequenced on a dedicated single-read 150-cycle Illumina NextSeq 550 flow cell. The original methods were these. Because the immunoSEQ output held only junctional sequences and lacked quality scores, the filtering could not match the filtering applied to full-length reads. Sequences were annotated with PyIR, a Python wrapper for IgBLAST v1.9, using IMGT germline references to assign V/J genes and CDR3. Any read was removed if the V/J assignment was weak (E-value above 1e-6), the CDR3 was missing, or the read contained stop codons, out-of-frame junctions, or ambiguous translated residues. V3J clonotypes were defined by identical inferred V gene, J gene, and CDR3 amino acid sequence. Percentage overlap between repertoires was calculated by dividing the number of shared unique clonotypes by the size of the smaller repertoire. Three approaches were used to assess repertoire richness: RTK rarefaction, the Chao1 estimator, and Recon v2.1 estimates of unobserved clonotypes. Generation probabilities for all TCRbeta clonotypes obtained by the gDNA method from a few donors were computed using OLGA. TCRdb holds this immuneACCESS table with in-frame rearrangements only. Some clones are missing; in checked studies, unresolved V genes explain under half, and the rest has no known cause. V and J calls and clone size follow that table, whereas D and trimming were derived from the DNA. This sample has some 650,000 clones in its table, and around 97% of those were observed once. The top ten constitute 0.057% of the sample.

This sample stems from a study of shared clonotypes between healthy human individuals (dated by TCRdb to 2020 to 2021). About the investigation overall: A couple of women and three men aged 18 to 49 years were included in the cohort. Libraries were prepared and TCR repertoires were sequenced by different laboratories using diverse techniques, in order to increase sequencing depth and limit assay-specific biases. For each donor, CD4 naive and CD4 memory were each run on three plates, CD8 naive on two plates, and CD8 memory on one plate. The study deeply sequenced blood TCR repertoires of about 5 healthy adults to estimate repertoire size and the extent of clonotype sharing between individuals. Leukapheresis yielded between about 0.94 and 10 billion PBMCs per donor.

Beyond this particular receptor, the publication reports: Larger estimated clonotype richness was generally found for naive subsets than for memory subsets. Based on pairwise subsampling, the degree of clonotype sharing among donors was expected to be affected by sequencing depth. Even with the large sequencing depth, rarefaction of the sorted-subset datasets indicated that sequencing was incomplete. Sharing across a few donors was observed for roughly 5% of naive CD4, less than 4% of naive CD8, over 2% of memory CD4, and around 0.4% of memory CD8 clonotypes. Sampling was restricted to blood, and TCR repertoires in tissues likely differ from the TCR repertoires found in blood. Because the study included only a small number of donors, the genetic and exposure-history diversity represented was limited. Higher generation probabilities were observed for clonotypes shared by all four sorted-subset donors than for non-shared clonotypes.

Trimming takes 2 bases from V and 10 bases from J, and the germline ends sit 17 bases apart. The germline V gene encodes CDR1 MDHEN and CDR2 SYDVKM. Including cysteine and phenylalanine, the CDR3 has 15 amino acids. The read is trimmed to its CDR3 DNA, 45 bases read in frame from base 1. Healthy HIV-negative adults with no recently reported acute infections or vaccinations were included as donors. Only Caucasian adults living in Nashville, Tennessee, USA were represented among the donors. CD4+ T cells were enriched through magnetic negative selection, after which naive cells were positively selected on CD45RA and the remaining negative fraction served as the memory subset. Blood was obtained by leukapheresis, after which PBMCs were separated by Ficoll-Histopaque density gradient centrifugation and cryopreserved in liquid nitrogen vapor phase. Analytical flow cytometry was used to check the purity and quantity of every magnetically sorted T cell population. Genomic DNA was isolated from every sorted fraction and measured by UV absorbance on a Nanodrop 2000c.

The chain employs TRBV28 and TRBJ1-4; TRBD1 could be the D gene, as 6 bases match. This TCR was sampled from a woman aged 25 to 39 in good health. The sample taken for sequencing was naive CD4+ T cells sorted from blood. This specimen's cell subset or site label, interpreted: CD45RA+ positively selected. The CDR3 protein: CASSLGGTSSGKLFF. The nucleotides are TGTGCCAGCAGTTTAGGGGGGACATCCTCGGGAAAACTGTTTTTT.